These 18 T cell receptor beta chains were all obtained from the same sample, sequenced in a study of blood T cell repertoires in COVID-19. Assay: immunoSEQ multiplex PCR; the TCRdb copy retains only in-frame clones and omits some. Among a few hundred thousand clones listed, more than 85% were seen once. Sequencing was carried out using peripheral blood. These receptor sequences come from a man aged 35 to 55 with active or convalescent COVID-19.

This chain links TRBV28 with TRBJ1-1; D gene uncertain. Looked up from germline, CDR1 is MDHEN and CDR2 is SYDVKM. This CDR3 has 16 residues. V was shortened by 4 bases and J by 11 bases, with 26 bases between the two germline ends. CDR3 in amino acids: CASSSLGRNSGGVAFF. The CDR3 region has the DNA TGTGCCAGCAGTTCCCTCGGACGAAATTCGGGCGGGGTTGCTTTCTTT.

The chain uses TRBV2 and TRBJ1-6; the D gene is possibly TRBD1 (5 bases). The CDR3 contains 15 residues. Per the germline V gene, CDR1 is SNHLY and CDR2 is FYNNEI. Between the trimmed V and J ends, which lost 2 bases and 6 bases, there was a span of 11 bases. The CDR3 is CASSELGLSNSPLHF. The DNA of the CDR3 is TGTGCCAGCAGTGAACTGGGACTCAGTAATTCACCCCTCCACTTT.

The rearrangement links TRBV28 to TRBJ2-4, with D perhaps matching TRBD1 (6 bases). The ends were cut back, 5 bases at V and 0 bases at J, with 14 bases in the middle. This CDR3 contains 16 residues. Germline V gene lookup returns CDR1 MDHEN and CDR2 SYDVKM. This chain's CDR3 is CASSDSGTQAKNIQYF. CDR3 nucleotides: TGTGCCAGCAGTGACTCCGGGACACAAGCCAAAAACATTCAGTACTTC.

CDR3: CASSYYRVGNTEAFF. The DNA of the CDR3 is TGTGCCAGCAGTTACTACCGGGTCGGGAACACTGAAGCTTTCTTT. This sequence joins TRBV6-6 and TRBJ1-1; D remains ambiguous. V was trimmed by 1 base and J by 1 base, leaving 10 bases between them. This CDR3 is built from 15 residues. Germline V gene sequence: CDR1 MNHNY, CDR2 SVGAGI (reference sequence).

This CDR3 reads CATSRDLSYEQYF. The CDR3 bases are TGTGCCACCAGCAGAGATCTGAGCTACGAGCAGTACTTC. The chain links TRBV15 to TRBJ2-7, with unresolved D. In germline, CDR1 is LNHNV, CDR2 YYDKDF (reference sequence). The CDR3 extends over 13 amino acids. V was pared by 0 bases and J by 3 bases, with 6 bases between.

The genes are TRBV6-5 and TRBJ1-6, with D possibly matching TRBD1 (6 bases). CDR3 length: 13 residues. Germline V gene lookup returns CDR1 MNHEY and CDR2 SVGAGI. Trimming took 7 bases from V and 11 from J, leaving 15 bases between them. The CDR3 DNA is TGTGCCAGCAAGAACACAGGGTTTACACCCCTCCACTTT. Protein sequence: CASKNTGFTPLHF.

The chain has TRBV7-2 and TRBJ1-1, with D unclear. This CDR3 has 13 amino acids. Deletions cut 6 bases from V and 4 bases from J, with 12 bases between. The germline V gene encodes CDR1 SGHTA and CDR2 FQGNSA. For the CDR3, the DNA is TGTGCCAGCAGTCTAGTGGCGGGCACTGAAGCTTTCTTT. It specifies CASSLVAGTEAFF.

The chain is built from TRBV28 and TRBJ2-7; TRBD1 matches 12 bases. CDR1 and CDR2 (germline): MDHEN, SYDVKM. CDR3 length: 15 residues. Trimming removed 4 bases from V and 2 bases from J; junction bases left unmatched: 3. The CDR3 region is CASSWGQGAAYEQYF. CDR3 coding DNA: TGTGCCAGCAGTTGGGGACAGGGGGCGGCCTACGAGCAGTACTTC. The full variable domain, its missing parts supplied by reference TRBV28 and TRBJ2-7, is DVKVTQSSRYLVKRTGEKVFLECVQDMDHENMFWYRQDPGLGLRLIYFSYDVKMKEKGDIPEGYSVSREKKERFSLILESASTNQTSMYLCASSWGQGAAYEQYFGPGTRLTVT.

This clone was counted only a few times. The chain carries TRBV9 and TRBJ1-6; D remains unclear. The CDR3 runs 14 residues. Germline CDR1 is SGDLS and CDR2 is YYNGEE. With 3 bases removed from V and 9 bases from J, the gap between germline ends came to 13 bases. CDR3 loop: CASSAHRAGSPLHF. The CDR3, as DNA: TGTGCCAGCAGCGCCCACCGAGCAGGTTCACCCCTCCACTTT.

The chain recombines TRBV7-9 with TRBJ1-1; unclear D gene. V gave up 5 bases and J gave up 1 base, with 8 bases separating them. The CDR3 extends over 13 amino acids. In germline, CDR1 is SEHNR, CDR2 FQNEAQ (reference sequence). The CDR3 reads CASSRLQNTEAFF. The CDR3 nucleotides are TGTGCCAGCAGCCGACTGCAGAACACTGAAGCTTTCTTT. Filled out from reference TRBV7-9 and TRBJ1-1, the complete variable domain reads DTGVSQNPRHKITKRGQNVTFRCDPISEHNRLYWYRQTLGQGPEFLTYFQNEAQLEKSRLLSDRFSAERPKGSFSTLEIQRTEQGDSAMYLCASSRLQNTEAFFGQGTRLTVV.

J is TRBJ1-1 and V is TRBV27, with 9 positions matching TRBD1. Germline CDR1 is MNHEY and CDR2 is SMNVEV (reference sequence). V trimming: 8 bases; J trimming: 5 bases; junction bases outside the gene matches: 6. CDR3 length: 13 residues. The CDR3 nucleotides are TGTGCCAGCGGACCGGGACAGGGAACTGAAGCTTTCTTT. Protein product: CASGPGQGTEAFF.

The chain is built from TRBV6-5 and TRBJ2-7, with a tentative D call TRBD2 (7 bases). Trimming shortened V by 6 bases and J by 6 bases, and 18 bases separated the two germline ends. Germline V gives CDR1 MNHEY, CDR2 SVGAGI. The CDR3 consists of 14 residues. For the CDR3, the DNA is TGTGCCAGCAGGGATTTGGGGGGGCGCACCGAGCAGTACTTC. As protein: CASRDLGGRTEQYF.

V is TRBV30 and J is TRBJ2-7; perhaps TRBD2 as D (5 bases). Germline CDR1 reads GTSNPN; CDR2 reads SVGIG (reference sequence). With 2 bases removed from V and 6 bases from J, the gap between germline ends came to 14 bases. CDR3 length equals 13 residues. The CDR3 here is CAWSQTGISEQYF. The CDR3 nucleotides read TGTGCCTGGAGTCAGACGGGGATTTCCGAGCAGTACTTC. The full variable domain, completed using reference TRBV30 and TRBJ2-7, is SQTIHQWPATLVQPVGSPLSLECTVEGTSNPNLYWYRQAAGRGLQLLFYSVGIGQISSEVPQNLSASRPQDRQFILSSKKLLLSDSGFYLCAWSQTGISEQYFGPGTRLTVT.

V usage is TRBV12-5 and J usage is TRBJ2-3, with TRBD1 matching over 7 bases. V lost 2 bases, J lost 2 bases, and 13 bases stayed unmatched. In germline, CDR1 is LGHNT, CDR2 FRNRAP. The CDR3 is 18 amino acids. CDR3 in amino acids: CASGLTSSGTEDTDTQYF. The CDR3, as DNA: TGTGCTAGTGGTTTGACTTCCTCCGGGACAGAAGACACAGATACGCAGTATTTT.

The chain links TRBV19 to TRBJ1-1; the match to TRBD1 covers 11 bases. CDR3 length equals 14 residues. The V gene's germline CDR1 is LNHDA and CDR2 SQIVND (reference sequence). Trimming took 4 bases from V and 6 from J; bases not matched to a gene: 4. The CDR3 DNA reads as TGTGCCAGTAGTAGGGACAGGGGGAGCGCTGAAGCTTTCTTT. It is translated as CASSRDRGSAEAFF.

This chain connects TRBV7-9 to TRBJ2-1; 8 bases line up with TRBD1. This CDR3 is built from 16 residues. Unmatched junction bases numbered 9, after V lost 4 bases and J lost 4 bases. In germline, CDR1 is SEHNR, CDR2 FQNEAQ (reference sequence). The CDR3 DNA is TGTGCCAGCAGCTCCCCCGGGACAGGTGTATACAATGAGCAGTTCTTC. The encoded protein is CASSSPGTGVYNEQFF.

The chain is built from TRBV12-3 or TRBV12-4 and TRBJ1-1, with a possible D match to TRBD1 (6 bases). The V gene lost 6 bases and the J gene lost 0 bases, with 8 bases spanning the gap. There are 13 residues in the CDR3. For the CDR3, the DNA is TGTGCCAGCAGGGACAGCATGAACACTGAAGCTTTCTTT. Translated: CASRDSMNTEAFF.

This chain uses TRBV29-1 with TRBJ2-1, with 9 bases identical to TRBD1. CDR3 length: 12 amino acids. Unmatched junction bases numbered 1, after V lost 3 bases and J lost 7 bases. Germline loops: CDR1 SQVTM, CDR2 ANQGSEA. The CDR3 region has the DNA TGCAGCGTTGAGGGACAGGGAAATGAGCAGTTCTTC. Protein product: CSVEGQGNEQFF.